These 11 T cell receptor beta chains were all obtained from the same sample, sequenced in a study of CD8+ T cells in alopecia areata. Collection of lesional scalp punch biopsies and peripheral blood was performed in alopecia areata patients. RNA was extracted and reverse transcribed into cDNA as the sequencing template. Clones were sequenced by immunoSEQ multiplex PCR, and TCRdb holds only the in-frame ones, with some missing. The sample has 10,000 to 15,000 clones; over 60% are singletons. Sequencing input: skin. These TCRs come from a human donor with alopecia areata.

This clone is classed as large (0.1 to 1%). J is TRBJ2-3 and V is TRBV5-1; tentatively, D is TRBD1 (6 bases). CDR3 length equals 18 residues. In germline, CDR1 is SGHRS, CDR2 YFSETQ. The V gene lost 4 bases and the J gene lost 4 bases, with 25 bases spanning the gap. The CDR3 region has the DNA TGCGCCAGCAGCGGAACCAGAACAGGGCCAAGGTCCCCAGATACGCAGTATTTT. It encodes CASSGTRTGPRSPDTQYF.

V gene TRBV7-9 combines with J gene TRBJ2-1; a possible D gene is TRBD1 (5 bases). This CDR3 is built from 15 residues. The V gene lost 4 bases and the J gene lost 2 bases, with 12 bases spanning the gap. Germline lookup yields CDR1 SEHNR and CDR2 FQNEAQ (reference sequence). The CDR3 spells CASSSRVGTYNEQFF. Written as DNA, the CDR3 is TGTGCCAGCAGCTCCAGGGTCGGAACCTACAATGAGCAGTTCTTC. The complete variable domain, with remaining parts taken from reference TRBV7-9 and TRBJ2-1, reads DTGVSQNPRHKITKRGQNVTFRCDPISEHNRLYWYRQTLGQGPEFLTYFQNEAQLEKSRLLSDRFSAERPKGSFSTLEIQRTEQGDSAMYLCASSSRVGTYNEQFFGPGTRLTVL.

This clone has only a few counts. V gene TRBV19 combines with J gene TRBJ1-5, with D possibly being TRBD1 (5 bases). This CDR3 region has 13 residues. From germline, CDR1 is LNHDA and CDR2 SQIVND (reference sequence). Trimming removed 4 bases at V and 7 bases at J, with 11 bases between. The DNA of the CDR3 is TGTGCCAGTAGTACCCCGACAGAGCAGCCCCAGCATTTT. Translating it yields CASSTPTEQPQHF.

This clone has only a few counts. This chain links TRBV30 with TRBJ1-5; 7 nucleotides agree with TRBD1. V was clipped by 5 bases and J by 6 bases; unmatched bases: 7. Germline CDR1 reads GTSNPN; CDR2 reads SVGIG (reference sequence). The CDR3 spans 13 residues. The CDR3, as DNA: TGTGCCTGGGATTCACAGGGGAGTCAGCCCCAGCATTTT. It codes for CAWDSQGSQPQHF.

This clone was seen more than once but under ten times. V and J are TRBV5-1 and TRBJ2-1; 7 positions match TRBD1. This CDR3 contains 15 residues. V shed 0 bases and J 6 bases; nucleotides not matched to a gene: 6. Germline V lookup: CDR1 SGHRS, CDR2 YFSETQ. The DNA for the CDR3 is TGCGCCAGCAGCTTGGGGACAGGTTATTCCAATGAGCAGTTCTTC. Translated, it gives CASSLGTGYSNEQFF.

V is TRBV6-5 and J is TRBJ2-7, with D possibly called TRBD1 or TRBD2 (5 bases each). In germline, CDR1 is MNHEY, CDR2 SVGAGI. The ends were cut back, 4 bases at V and 4 bases at J, with 11 bases in the middle. The CDR3 runs to 13 residues. This CDR3 reads CASSLKRGYEQYF. The CDR3 coding sequence is TGTGCCAGCAGTTTAAAGAGGGGATACGAGCAGTACTTC.

The V gene is TRBV7-6, the J gene TRBJ1-5; weak D call: TRBD1 (6 bases). Germline V gene lookup returns CDR1 SGHVS and CDR2 FNYEAQ. V was cut by 0 bases and J by 3 bases, with 9 bases left in between. The CDR3 loop spans 15 amino acids. The CDR3 spells CASSLATGNNQPQHF. The CDR3 nucleotides are TGTGCCAGCAGCTTAGCAACAGGGAACAATCAGCCCCAGCATTTT.

The CDR3 loop reads CASRDGPGELFF. CDR3 coding DNA: TGCGCCAGCAGGGACGGGCCCGGGGAGCTGTTTTTT. V is TRBV5-1 and J is TRBJ2-2; D unresolved. V lost 5 bases to trimming and J lost 6 bases, with 8 bases between them. Germline V CDR1 and CDR2: SGHRS, YFSETQ. There are 12 residues in the CDR3.

J is TRBJ1-1 and V is TRBV6-1; maybe TRBD1 (6 bases). Germline values: CDR1 MNHNS, CDR2 SASEGT. CDR3 length: 14 residues. V was clipped by 5 bases and J by 3 bases, with 13 bases between them. The CDR3 sequence: CASSTQGRDTEAFF. CDR3 DNA sequence: TGTGCCAGCAGTACACAGGGTCGGGACACTGAAGCTTTCTTT.

The chain combines TRBV7-8 with TRBJ1-4; D is ambiguous. This CDR3 spans 16 amino acids. With 1 base removed from V and 0 bases from J, the gap between germline ends came to 9 bases. Germline V gene lookup returns CDR1 SGHVS and CDR2 FQNEAQ. The CDR3 DNA follows: TGTGCCAGCAGCTTAGGTGTGGGGACAACTAATGAAAAACTGTTTTTT. Translated: CASSLGVGTTNEKLFF.

The V and J genes are TRBV11-2 and TRBJ2-1; 9 positions agree with TRBD2. J lost 5 bases, V lost 2 bases, and 1 base had no gene match. Per the germline V gene, CDR1 is SGHAT and CDR2 is FQNNGV. The CDR3 totals 14 residues. The CDR3 here is CASSLSGGNNEQFF. DNA for the CDR3: TGTGCCAGCAGCTTAAGCGGGGGGAACAATGAGCAGTTCTTC.